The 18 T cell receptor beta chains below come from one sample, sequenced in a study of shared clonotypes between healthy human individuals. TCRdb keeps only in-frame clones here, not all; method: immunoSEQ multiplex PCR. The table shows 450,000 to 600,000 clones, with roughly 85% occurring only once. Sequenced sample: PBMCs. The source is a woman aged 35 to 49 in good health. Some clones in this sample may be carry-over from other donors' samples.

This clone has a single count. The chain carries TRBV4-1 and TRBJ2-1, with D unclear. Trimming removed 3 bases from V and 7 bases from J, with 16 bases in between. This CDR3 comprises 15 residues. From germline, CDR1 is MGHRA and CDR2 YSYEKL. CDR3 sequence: CASSHAVGNRNEQFF. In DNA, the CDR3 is TGCGCCAGCAGCCACGCGGTAGGGAATAGGAATGAGCAGTTCTTC.

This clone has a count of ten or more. The CDR3 DNA follows: TGTGCCAGCAGCCCCCCCCTAAGAGGGACAGGGGGACTAGAGCAGTACTTC. This sequence encodes CASSPPLRGTGGLEQYF. The chain is built from TRBV25-1 and TRBJ2-7, with 11 bases identical to TRBD1. This CDR3 has 17 amino acids. Germline loops: CDR1 MGHDK, CDR2 SYGVNS. Trimming removed 6 bases from V and 7 bases from J; junction bases left unmatched: 17.

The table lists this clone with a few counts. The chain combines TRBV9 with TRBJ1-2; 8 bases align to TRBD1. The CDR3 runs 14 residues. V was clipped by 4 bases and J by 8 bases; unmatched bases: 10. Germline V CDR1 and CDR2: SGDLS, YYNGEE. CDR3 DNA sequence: TGTGCCAGCAGCCCCGAGGTGGCAGGGGGCGGCTACACCTTC. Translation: CASSPEVAGGGYTF.

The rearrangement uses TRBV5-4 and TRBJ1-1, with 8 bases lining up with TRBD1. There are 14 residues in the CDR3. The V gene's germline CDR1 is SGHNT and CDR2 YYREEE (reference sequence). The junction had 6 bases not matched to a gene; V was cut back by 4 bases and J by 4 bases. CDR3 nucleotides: TGTGCCAGCAGCGGAGACAGGGGAGGCACTGAAGCTTTCTTT. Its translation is CASSGDRGGTEAFF.

CDR3 nucleotide sequence: TGTGCCAGCAGCCCACGACGGGAATCCTACGAGCAGTACTTC. It yields the protein CASSPRRESYEQYF. The rearrangement joins TRBV9 to TRBJ2-7; D is possibly TRBD2 (5 bases). Trimming removed 4 bases at V and 1 base at J, with 12 bases between. The germline V gene encodes CDR1 SGDLS and CDR2 YYNGEE. The CDR3 contains 14 residues.

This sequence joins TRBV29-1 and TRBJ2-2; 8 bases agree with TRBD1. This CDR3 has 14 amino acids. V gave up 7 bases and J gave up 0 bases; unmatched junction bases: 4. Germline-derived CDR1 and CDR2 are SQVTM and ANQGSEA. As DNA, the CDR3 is TGCAGCGGGGACAGGACACCGAACACCGGGGAGCTGTTTTTT. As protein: CSGDRTPNTGELFF.

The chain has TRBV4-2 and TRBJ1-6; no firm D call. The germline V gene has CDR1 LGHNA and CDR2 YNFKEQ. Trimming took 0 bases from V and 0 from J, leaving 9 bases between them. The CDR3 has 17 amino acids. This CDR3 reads CASSQDGQSSYNSPLHF. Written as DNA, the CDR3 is TGTGCCAGCAGCCAAGATGGGCAGAGCTCCTATAATTCACCCCTCCACTTT.

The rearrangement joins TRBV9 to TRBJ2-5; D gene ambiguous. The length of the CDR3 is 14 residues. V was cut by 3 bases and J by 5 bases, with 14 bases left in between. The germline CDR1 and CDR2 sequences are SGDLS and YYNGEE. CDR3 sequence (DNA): TGTGCCAGCAGCGAACGTTCTTATATGGAGACCCAGTACTTC. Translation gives CASSERSYMETQYF.

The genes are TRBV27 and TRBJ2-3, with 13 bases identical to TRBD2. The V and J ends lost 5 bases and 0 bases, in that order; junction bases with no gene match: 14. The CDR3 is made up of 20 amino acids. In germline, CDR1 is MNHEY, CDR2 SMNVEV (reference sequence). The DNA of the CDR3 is TGTGCCAGCAGTACTTCCCGACTAGCGGGAGGTGGGGCTAGCACAGATACGCAGTATTTT. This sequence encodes CASSTSRLAGGGASTDTQYF.

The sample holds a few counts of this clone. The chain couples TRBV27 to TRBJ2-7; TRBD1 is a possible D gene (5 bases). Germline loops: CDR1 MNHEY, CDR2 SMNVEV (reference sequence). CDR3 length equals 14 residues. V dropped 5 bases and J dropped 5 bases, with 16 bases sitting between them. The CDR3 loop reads CASSPKKGVNEQYF. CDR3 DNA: TGTGCCAGCAGTCCGAAGAAAGGGGTGAACGAGCAGTACTTC.

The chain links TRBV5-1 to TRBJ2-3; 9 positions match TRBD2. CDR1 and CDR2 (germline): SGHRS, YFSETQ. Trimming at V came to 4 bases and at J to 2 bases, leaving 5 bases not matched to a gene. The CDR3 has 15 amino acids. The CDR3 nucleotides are TGCGCCAGCAGCCCACTAGCGGGTATCACAGATACGCAGTATTTT. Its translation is CASSPLAGITDTQYF.

In DNA, the CDR3 is TGTGCCAGCAGCACAACCTCGACAGGGTGGGCTGAAGCTTTCTTT. Translation gives CASSTTSTGWAEAFF. The V gene is TRBV9, the J gene TRBJ1-1; 7 positions match TRBD1. The CDR3 extends over 15 amino acids. In germline, CDR1 is SGDLS, CDR2 YYNGEE. V lost 4 bases and J lost 6; bases outside the gene matches: 12.

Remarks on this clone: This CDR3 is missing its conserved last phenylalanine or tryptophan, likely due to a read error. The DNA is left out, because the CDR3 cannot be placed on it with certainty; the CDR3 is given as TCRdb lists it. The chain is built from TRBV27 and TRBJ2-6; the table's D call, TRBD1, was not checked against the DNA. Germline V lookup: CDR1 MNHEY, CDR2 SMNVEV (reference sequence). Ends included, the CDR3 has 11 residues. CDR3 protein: CASSLRVRGSG.

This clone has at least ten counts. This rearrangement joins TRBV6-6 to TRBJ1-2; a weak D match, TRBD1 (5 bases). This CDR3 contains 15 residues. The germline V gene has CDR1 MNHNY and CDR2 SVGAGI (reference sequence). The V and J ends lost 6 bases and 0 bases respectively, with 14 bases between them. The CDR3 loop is CASRHTGASNYGYTF. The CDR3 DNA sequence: TGTGCCAGCAGGCACACCGGGGCTTCTAACTATGGCTACACCTTC.

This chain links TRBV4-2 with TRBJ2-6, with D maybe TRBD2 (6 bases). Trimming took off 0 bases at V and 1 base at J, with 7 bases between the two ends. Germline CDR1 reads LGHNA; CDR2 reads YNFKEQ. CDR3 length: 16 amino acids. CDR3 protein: CASSQEEGSGANVLTF. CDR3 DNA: TGTGCCAGCAGCCAAGAGGAGGGGTCTGGGGCCAACGTCCTGACTTTC.

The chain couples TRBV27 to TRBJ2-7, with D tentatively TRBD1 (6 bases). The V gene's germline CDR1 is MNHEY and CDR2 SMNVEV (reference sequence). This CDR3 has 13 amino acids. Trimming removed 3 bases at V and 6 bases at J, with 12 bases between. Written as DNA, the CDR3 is TGTGCCAGCAGTTTGGTCAGGGGTTCCGAGCAGTACTTC. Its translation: CASSLVRGSEQYF.

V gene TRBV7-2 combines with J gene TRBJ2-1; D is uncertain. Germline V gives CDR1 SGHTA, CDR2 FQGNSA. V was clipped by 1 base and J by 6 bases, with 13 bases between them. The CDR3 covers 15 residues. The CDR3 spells CASSLGQALLNEQFF. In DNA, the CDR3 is TGTGCCAGCAGCTTAGGGCAGGCTTTGCTCAATGAGCAGTTCTTC.

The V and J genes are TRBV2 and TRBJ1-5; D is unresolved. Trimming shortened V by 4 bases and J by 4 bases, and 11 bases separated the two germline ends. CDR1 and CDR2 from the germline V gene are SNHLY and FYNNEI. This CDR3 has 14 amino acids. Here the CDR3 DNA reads TGTGCCAGCAGTGTGGCCAGTATTAATCAGCCCCAGCATTTT. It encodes CASSVASINQPQHF.